This is a list of T cell receptor beta chains from one sample in a study of CD8+ T cells in alopecia areata. Generated by immunoSEQ multiplex PCR, the TCRdb table keeps only in-frame clones and is missing some. Counted here are about 180,000 clones, just over 65% occurring once; the ten biggest clones make up roughly 11%. The specimen comprised CD8+ T cells sorted from blood, sampled at week 0. These receptors were taken from a human donor with alopecia areata. Each CDR3 is given with its conserved first and last residue. The D gene is left open where the match is weak. A clone size is listed for some rows: how often the clone was seen (once, few, many), or a class if it is expanded.

>-|11|-|TRBV27|TRBJ1-3
TGTGCCAGCAGCCAGGGGAGGGACTTATATTTT
CASSQGRDLYF
>-|15|-|TRBV5-6|TRBJ2-7
TGTGCCAGCAGCTTGGCCCTGGGGGAAACCTACGAGCAGTACTTC
CASSLALGETYEQYF
>-|15|few|TRBV7-2|TRBJ2-3
TGTGCCAGCAGCTTAGTTGGGGCTCCCTCGGATACGCAGTATTTT
CASSLVGAPSDTQYF
>TRBD1|15|-|TRBV7-7|TRBJ2-7
TGTGCCAGCAGCCCCGGACAGGGGGATCTCTACGAGCAGTACTTC
CASSPGQGDLYEQYF
>TRBD1|16|-|TRBV4-1|TRBJ1-3
TGCGCCAGCAGCCCATGGGACAGGCCCTCTGGAAACACCATATATTTT
CASSPWDRPSGNTIYF
>-|12|-|TRBV5-6|TRBJ2-7
TGTGCCAGCAGCAGGGGGAGGAACGAGCAGTACTTC
CASSRGRNEQYF
>-|16|-|TRBV23-1|TRBJ1-5
TGCGCCAGCAGTCAATTAGCTGGGGTAAGCAATCAGCCCCAGCATTTT
CASSQLAGVSNQPQHF
>-|13|-|TRBV2|TRBJ2-5
TGTGCCAGCAGTGACAGGGCCGGGGAGACCCAGTACTTC
CASSDRAGETQYF
>TRBD1|14|-|TRBV19|TRBJ2-3
TGTGCCAGTACTCCCACACAGGGGCCAGATACGCAGTATTTT
CASTPTQGPDTQYF
>TRBD2|14|-|TRBV29-1|TRBJ2-7
TGCAGCGTGGAGGGACTAGCGGGGGGATACGAGCAGTACTTC
CSVEGLAGGYEQYF
>-|15|-|TRBV2|TRBJ2-3
TGTGCCAGCAGAACGGGACTGTCTAGCACAGATACGCAGTATTTT
CASRTGLSSTDTQYF
>-|18|-|TRBV14|TRBJ2-3
TGTGCCAGCAGCCAAGATGAGGAGCGACGATGGGGCACAGATACGCAGTATTTT
CASSQDEERRWGTDTQYF
>-|12|-|TRBV7-8|TRBJ2-1
TGTGCCAGCAGCTTAGCTCTCTCCGAGCAGTTCTTC
CASSLALSEQFF
>-|12|-|TRBV10-2|TRBJ2-2
TGCGCCAGCAGCGGTGACACCGGGGAGCTGTTTTTT
CASSGDTGELFF
>-|15|-|TRBV14|TRBJ2-1
TGTGCCAGCAGCCAACCCGGGACTCCAAACAATGAGCAGTTCTTC
CASSQPGTPNNEQFF
>TRBD2|17|-|TRBV9|TRBJ2-3
TGTGCCAGCAGCCCCCGGACTAGCGGGGACCCCACAGATACGCAGTATTTT
CASSPRTSGDPTDTQYF
>TRBD1|14|-|TRBV29-1|TRBJ2-7
TGCAGCGCTGCCGGGACAGGGGGCTCGGACGAGCAGTACTTC
CSAAGTGGSDEQYF
>TRBD1|13|-|TRBV2|TRBJ2-7
TGTGCCAGCAGAAGACAGGGGGCGATCGAGCAGTACTTC
CASRRQGAIEQYF
>TRBD2|15|few|TRBV13|TRBJ2-3
TGTGCCAGCAGCCCTCAGCGGGGAGCACCAGATACGCAGTATTTT
CASSPQRGAPDTQYF
>TRBD1|14|-|TRBV5-1|TRBJ2-7
TGCGCCAGCAGCGGCCGGGACAGCCCCTACGAGCAGTACTTC
CASSGRDSPYEQYF
>-|12|-|TRBV5-6|TRBJ2-2
TGTGCCAGCAGCTTCTGGACCGGGGAGCTGTTTTTT
CASSFWTGELFF
>-|14|-|TRBV11-2|TRBJ2-5
TGTGCCAGCAGCCGGACGGGGGCTCAGGAGACCCAGTACTTC
CASSRTGAQETQYF
>-|14|-|TRBV13|TRBJ1-2
TGTGCCAGCAGCTTTGGTAGGGAAACCTATGGCTACACCTTC
CASSFGRETYGYTF
>TRBD1|12|few|TRBV29-1|TRBJ1-2
TGCAGCGTCCCCCCCGACAGGGACGGCTACACCTTC
CSVPPDRDGYTF
>TRBD1|13|-|TRBV4-1|TRBJ1-2
TGCGCCAGCAGCCGATGGACAGGGGACGGCTACACCTTC
CASSRWTGDGYTF
>-|15|few|TRBV6-5|TRBJ2-3
TGTGCCAGCAGCCCAGACTATCCTAGCACAGATACGCAGTATTTT
CASSPDYPSTDTQYF
>-|12|-|TRBV29-1|TRBJ1-2
TGCAGCGTTGTTGACGGCCCGGTGGGCTACACCTTC
CSVVDGPVGYTF
>-|16|-|TRBV4-1|TRBJ2-7
TGCGCCAGCAGCCAAGATTCTGTCGGGGGAACCTACGAGCAGTACTTC
CASSQDSVGGTYEQYF